One sample yielded the 14 T cell receptor beta chains listed below, sequenced in a study of blood T cell repertoires in COVID-19. Libraries were prepared by immunoSEQ multiplex PCR; TCRdb keeps only in-frame clonotypes and omits some of them. The sample consists of fewer than 200,000 clones, 81% of them appearing once. Sample: PBMCs or T cells enriched from blood (not recorded which). The origin of the receptors is a woman aged 40-49 years with acute COVID-19.

The chain joins TRBV15 to TRBJ2-6, with TRBD1 matching over 9 bases. J gave up 2 bases and V 8 bases, and 4 bases lay outside the gene matches. The germline gives CDR1 LNHNV, CDR2 YYDKDF (reference sequence). CDR3 length equals 15 residues. The CDR3 DNA is TGTGCCACCGGACAGGGGAAAACTGGGGCCAACGTCCTGACTTTC. Protein sequence: CATGQGKTGANVLTF.

This chain connects TRBV5-1 to TRBJ2-1, with D possibly TRBD2 on 6 matching bases. Trimming took 3 bases from V and 0 from J, leaving 16 bases between them. Per germline, CDR1 SGHRS and CDR2 YFSETQ. The CDR3 is made up of 17 amino acids. As DNA, the CDR3 is TGCGCCAGCAGCTCGGGTAGCGGACTTTTCTCCTACAATGAGCAGTTCTTC. The encoded protein is CASSSGSGLFSYNEQFF.

This clone was seen only a few times. The CDR3 DNA reads TGTGCCAGCAGGTCACGGGATCTCGGGACTGGAAACACCATATATTTT. This encodes CASRSRDLGTGNTIYF. V gene TRBV7-9 combines with J gene TRBJ1-3; D not resolved. Per the germline V gene, CDR1 is SEHNR and CDR2 is FQNEAQ (reference sequence). CDR3 length equals 16 residues. Trimming left V 6 bases short and J 2 bases short, with 17 bases between.

This clone has only one observation. Relative to the germline gene, one junction end is altered; a read error may explain this. The chain recombines TRBV7-7 with TRBJ2-1, with 13 bases lining up with TRBD2. CDR3 length: 15 residues. Looked up from germline, CDR1 is SSHAT and CDR2 is FNYEAQ (reference sequence). CDR3 sequence reads: CASSPLAGGANEQFF. The CDR3 DNA reads TGTGCTAGCAGCCCACTAGCGGGAGGGGCAAATGAGCAGTTCTTC.

In this sample, this clone turned up many times. This chain uses TRBV6-5 with TRBJ1-2; 9 bases map to TRBD1. V was pared by 8 bases and J by 8 bases, with 12 bases of the junction left unmatched. The CDR3 is 14 amino acids. CDR1 is MNHEY, CDR2 SVGAGI, per germline. The CDR3 sequence is CASRDRALAGGYTF. The CDR3, as DNA: TGTGCCAGCCGGGACAGGGCCCTTGCAGGGGGCTACACCTTC.

This clone was found a few times. The J gene is TRBJ2-3, the V gene TRBV2; 16 bases fit TRBD2. The germline V gene has CDR1 SNHLY and CDR2 FYNNEI. There are 16 residues in the CDR3. The V gene end was trimmed by 3 bases and the J gene end by 5 bases; junction bases not matched to a gene: 2. CDR3: CASSDGTSGRGDTQYF. The CDR3 bases are TGTGCCAGCAGTGATGGGACTAGCGGGAGGGGAGATACGCAGTATTTT. Complete variable domain (other parts from reference TRBV2 and TRBJ2-3): EPEVTQTPSHQVTQMGQEVILRCVPISNHLYFYWYRQILGQKVEFLVSFYNNEISEKSEIFDDQFSVERPDGSNFTLKIRSTKLEDSAMYFCASSDGTSGRGDTQYFGPGTRLTVL.

CDR3 nucleotide sequence: TGCGCCAGCAGCCTCGACAGGGGACAGCCCCAGCATTTT. This gives the protein CASSLDRGQPQHF. The chain carries TRBV5-1 and TRBJ1-5; 8 nucleotides agree with TRBD1. The CDR3 sequence is 13 residues long. Looked up from germline, CDR1 is SGHRS and CDR2 is YFSETQ. Trimming at V came to 4 bases and at J to 7 bases, leaving 4 bases not matched to a gene.

V gene TRBV5-6 combines with J gene TRBJ2-3, with 9 bases aligning to TRBD2. With V trimmed by 7 bases and J by 5 bases, 17 bases remained unmatched. Per germline, CDR1 SGHDT and CDR2 YYEEEE. The CDR3 covers 17 residues. In DNA form, the CDR3 reads TGTGCCAGCTCTATGGTCCTAGCGGGGCCGGTAGTAGATACGCAGTATTTT. Translating it yields CASSMVLAGPVVDTQYF.

This clone has a handful of counts. The V call is TRBV6-5, the J call TRBJ1-1; TRBD1 aligns across 7 bases. The germline CDR1 and CDR2 sequences are MNHEY and SVGAGI. The CDR3 is 14 amino acids. J was trimmed by 2 bases and V by 6 bases; bases with no gene match: 6. The CDR3 nucleotides read TGTGCCAGCAGGACAAGACAGGGAAACACTGAAGCTTTCTTT. It specifies CASRTRQGNTEAFF.

The J gene is TRBJ1-4, the V gene TRBV7-9, with 9 nucleotides matching TRBD1. The length of the CDR3 is 16 residues. The germline CDR1 and CDR2 sequences are SEHNR and FQNEAQ (reference sequence). The J segment lost 3 bases and the V segment lost 5 bases, leaving 7 bases of the junction unmatched. CDR3 sequence (DNA): TGTGCCAGCAGCATCGGGACAGGGTCGGCTAATGAAAAACTGTTTTTT. Protein product: CASSIGTGSANEKLFF.

This chain joins TRBV15 and TRBJ2-2, with D tentatively TRBD1 (6 bases). The V gene lost 8 bases and the J gene lost 8 bases, with 24 bases spanning the gap. The CDR3 has 16 amino acids. Germline V CDR1 and CDR2: LNHNV, YYDKDF (reference sequence). CDR3 sequence reads: CATDQTGMAPPGELFF. The CDR3 nucleotides read TGTGCCACCGACCAGACAGGCATGGCCCCTCCGGGGGAGCTGTTTTTT.

The chain has TRBV29-1 and TRBJ2-1, with 10 bases lining up with TRBD2. Germline CDR1 reads SQVTM; CDR2 reads ANQGSEA. The CDR3 consists of 14 residues. The V segment lost 6 bases and the J segment 7 bases; nucleotides outside the gene matches: 9. The CDR3 DNA reads as TGCAGCGTCCCACAGCGGGAGGGCCGGAATGAGCAGTTCTTC. Translation: CSVPQREGRNEQFF.

The CDR3 nucleotides are TGCGCCAGCAGCCGACAGGGAACGGGGAACACTGAAGCTTTCTTT. It yields the protein CASSRQGTGNTEAFF. This chain uses TRBV5-1 with TRBJ1-1; TRBD1 matches 7 bases. CDR1 is SGHRS, CDR2 YFSETQ, per germline. The junction had 7 bases not matched to a gene; V was cut back by 4 bases and J by 1 base. CDR3 length equals 15 residues.

A few counts support this clone. The chain uses TRBV29-1 and TRBJ2-1; TRBD2 matches at 8 bases. Germline V gene data show CDR1 as SQVTM and CDR2 as ANQGSEA. The CDR3 covers 13 residues. The V segment lost 1 base and the J segment 4 bases; nucleotides outside the gene matches: 0. The CDR3 spells CSVEAGGYNEQFF. CDR3 bases: TGCAGCGTTGAAGCGGGAGGGTACAATGAGCAGTTCTTC.